These 12 T cell receptor beta chains originate from one sample sequenced in a study of response to subunit inactivated influenza vaccine. From the RT-PCR reads, TCRdb called clonotypes with MiXCR, one entry per CDR3 protein. The sample carries approximately 500,000 distinct CDR3 sequences, approximately 22% recorded once. The data also belong to a second study, concerning T cells expressing NK-cell markers. That work contributes: A 5'RACE template switching approach incorporating UMIs was used to make TCR beta cDNA.

This specimen was CD4+ T cells sorted from PBMCs, taken 11 to 12 days after vaccination. These receptors all come from a man between 45 and 60 years old who received an inactivated influenza vaccine.

This chain joins TRBV12-3 or TRBV12-4 and TRBJ1-1; TRBD1 matches at 10 bases. After removal of 3 bases from V and 5 bases from J, the junction contained 6 bases not matched to a gene. The CDR3 contains 15 residues. CDR3 in amino acids: CASSFRQGARTEAFF. In DNA, the CDR3 is TGTGCCAGCAGTTTCCGACAGGGGGCGAGAACTGAAGCTTTCTTT.

The rearrangement links TRBV6-2 or TRBV6-3 to TRBJ2-7, with TRBD1 identical over 9 bases. V lost 7 bases, J lost 4 bases, and 11 bases stayed unmatched. The CDR3 covers 15 residues. CDR1 and CDR2 from the germline V gene are MNHEY and SVGEGT. As DNA, the CDR3 is TGTGCCAGCACCCCATCCGGGACAGGGAAATACGAGCAGTACTTC. Translation gives CASTPSGTGKYEQYF.

This clonotype has a handful of counts. The chain combines TRBV20-1 with TRBJ2-5; D gene unclear. From germline, CDR1 is DFQATT and CDR2 SNEGSKA (reference sequence). The CDR3 covers 11 residues. Trimming left V 5 bases short and J 5 bases short, with 9 bases between. The CDR3 region has the DNA TGCAGTGCTCCGCACGGGGAGACCCAGTACTTC. Its protein product is CSAPHGETQYF.

This clonotype was seen repeatedly, ten times or more. This chain joins TRBV5-5 and TRBJ1-5; the D gene is possibly TRBD1 (5 bases). V was cut by 3 bases and J by 2 bases, with 15 bases left in between. The CDR3 sequence is 16 residues long. Germline CDR1 is SGHKS and CDR2 is YYEKEE (reference sequence). This chain's CDR3 is CASSSLGGDGNQPQHF. In DNA form, the CDR3 reads TGTGCCAGCAGCTCCCTCGGGGGGGACGGCAATCAGCCCCAGCATTTT. Filled out from reference TRBV5-5 and TRBJ1-5, the complete variable domain reads DAGVTQSPTHLIKTRGQQVTLRCSPISGHKSVSWYQQVLGQGPQFIFQYYEKEERGRGNFPDRFSARQFPNYSSELNVNALLLGDSALYLCASSSLGGDGNQPQHFGDGTRLSIL.

The chain joins TRBV10-3 to TRBJ2-1, with 8 bases aligning to TRBD2. CDR1 and CDR2 from the germline V gene are ENHRY and SYGVKD. Germline trimming cut 4 bases from V and 4 bases from J; bases unmatched to any gene: 6. The CDR3 spans 15 residues. The CDR3 nucleotides are TGTGCCATCAGTGCGGGGGGGCGGGATTACAATGAGCAGTTCTTC. Amino acid sequence: CAISAGGRDYNEQFF.

This clonotype occurred a few times. The chain joins TRBV5-6 to TRBJ2-7; TRBD1 aligns across 7 bases. This CDR3 has 13 amino acids. Germline V gene lookup returns CDR1 SGHDT and CDR2 YYEEEE. Trimming cost V 4 bases and J 4 bases; bases outside gene matches: 5. The DNA of the CDR3 is TGTGCCAGCAGCAAGACAGGGTTTTACGAGCAGTACTTC. It is translated as CASSKTGFYEQYF.

The chain recombines TRBV25-1 with TRBJ2-3; D is possibly TRBD1 or TRBD2 (5 bases each). V shed 1 base and J shed 1 base, with 6 bases lying between them. Germline CDR1 reads MGHDK; CDR2 reads SYGVNS. The CDR3 runs to 14 residues. CDR3 amino acids: CASSEWDGTDTQYF. The CDR3 DNA reads as TGTGCCAGCAGTGAATGGGACGGCACAGATACGCAGTATTTT.

There are a few counts of this clonotype. The chain links TRBV2 to TRBJ2-7; D assignment may be TRBD1 or TRBD2 (6 bases each). There are 14 residues in the CDR3. V was trimmed by 4 bases and J by 0 bases, leaving 10 bases between them. Per germline, CDR1 SNHLY and CDR2 FYNNEI. CDR3 DNA: TGTGCCAGCAGTGGGGGGGCGAACTCCTACGAGCAGTACTTC. Its translation is CASSGGANSYEQYF.

This clonotype showed up just a few times. This chain connects TRBV18 to TRBJ2-5, with 10 bases that match TRBD1. The CDR3 consists of 15 residues. The germline V gene has CDR1 KGHSH and CDR2 LQKENI. Trimming removed 2 bases from V and 7 bases from J; junction bases left unmatched: 7. CDR3 region: CASSPSGQGLRTQYF. The CDR3 coding sequence is TGTGCCAGCTCACCATCGGGACAGGGGTTGCGGACCCAGTACTTC.

Ten or more counts support this clonotype. The V call is TRBV7-2, the J call TRBJ2-4; possible D gene TRBD1, 5 bases. Per the germline V gene, CDR1 is SGHTA and CDR2 is FQGNSA. The V and J ends lost 1 base and 0 bases respectively, with 7 bases between them. There are 15 residues in the CDR3. CDR3 sequence: CASSLDRLAKNIQYF. The CDR3 DNA follows: TGTGCCAGCAGCTTAGACAGGCTAGCCAAAAACATTCAGTACTTC.

The chain links TRBV18 to TRBJ2-3, with D uncertain. Germline CDR1 and CDR2: KGHSH and LQKENI. The CDR3 length is 12 residues. V lost 2 bases to trimming and J lost 5 bases, with 5 bases between them. The CDR3 is CASSPKEDTQYF. The CDR3 coding sequence is TGTGCCAGCTCACCAAAAGAAGATACGCAGTATTTT.

This chain links TRBV3-1 with TRBJ2-7; D gene unclear. V was trimmed by 2 bases and J by 1 base, leaving 9 bases between them. Germline CDR1 is LGHDT and CDR2 is YNNKEL (reference sequence). The CDR3 runs to 14 residues. In DNA, the CDR3 is TGTGCCAGCAGCCAACTGGGCGGTTCCTACGAGCAGTACTTC. Translation gives CASSQLGGSYEQYF.